This TCR beta chain was captured by sequencing in a study of cytomegalovirus exposure and HLA in healthy donors. Findings of the study overall: There was a cluster of highly shared sequence variants that was likely a sequencing artifact.

Vbeta (60) and Jbeta (13) primers were used in the PCR. Libraries were prepared by immunoSEQ multiplex PCR; TCRdb keeps only in-frame clonotypes and omits some of them. In the table there are roughly 150,000 clones, less than 90% of which are singletons. To note about this clone: Its specificity is unknown.

This clonotype was sampled from a boy aged 2 to 10 in good health and CMV-seronegative. The sample comprised PBMCs.

The CDR3 bases are TGCGCCAGCAGTGAGTCAAGGGCGGGGAACGAGCAGTACTTC. Amino acid sequence: CASSESRAGNEQYF. The chain couples TRBV10-2 to TRBJ2-5; the D gene is possibly TRBD2 (6 bases). The end of the DNA is better explained by TRBJ2-7, so the J call may be wrong. CDR3 size: 14 residues. Germline V CDR1 and CDR2: WSHSY, SAAADI.